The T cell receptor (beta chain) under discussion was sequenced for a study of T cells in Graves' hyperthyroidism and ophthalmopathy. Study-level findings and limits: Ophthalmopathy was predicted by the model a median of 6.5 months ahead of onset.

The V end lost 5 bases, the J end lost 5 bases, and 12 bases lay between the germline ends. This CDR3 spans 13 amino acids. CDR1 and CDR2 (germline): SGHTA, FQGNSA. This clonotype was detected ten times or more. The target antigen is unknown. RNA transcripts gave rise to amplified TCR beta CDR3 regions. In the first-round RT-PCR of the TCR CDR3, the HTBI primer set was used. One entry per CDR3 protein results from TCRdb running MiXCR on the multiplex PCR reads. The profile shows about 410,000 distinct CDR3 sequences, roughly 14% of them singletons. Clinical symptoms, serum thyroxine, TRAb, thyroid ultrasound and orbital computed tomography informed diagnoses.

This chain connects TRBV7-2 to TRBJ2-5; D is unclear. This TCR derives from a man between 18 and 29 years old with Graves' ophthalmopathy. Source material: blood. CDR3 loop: CASSIDRIETQYF. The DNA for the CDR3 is TGTGCCAGCAGCATTGATAGGATTGAGACCCAGTACTTC.